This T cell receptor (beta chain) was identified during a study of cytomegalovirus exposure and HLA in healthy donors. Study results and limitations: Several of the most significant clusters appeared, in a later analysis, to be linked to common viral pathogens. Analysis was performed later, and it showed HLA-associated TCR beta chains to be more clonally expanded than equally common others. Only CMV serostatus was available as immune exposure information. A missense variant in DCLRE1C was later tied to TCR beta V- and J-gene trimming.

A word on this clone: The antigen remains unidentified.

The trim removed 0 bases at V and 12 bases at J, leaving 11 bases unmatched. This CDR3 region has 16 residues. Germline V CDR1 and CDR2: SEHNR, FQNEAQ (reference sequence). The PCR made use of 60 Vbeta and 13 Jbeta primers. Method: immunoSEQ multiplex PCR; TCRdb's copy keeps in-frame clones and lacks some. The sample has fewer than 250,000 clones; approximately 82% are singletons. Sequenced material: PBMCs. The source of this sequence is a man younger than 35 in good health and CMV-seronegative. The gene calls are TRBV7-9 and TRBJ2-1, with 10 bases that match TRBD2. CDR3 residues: CASSLALAGQRGAQFF. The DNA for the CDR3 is TGTGCCAGCAGCTTAGCACTAGCGGGACAACGCGGCGCGCAGTTCTTC. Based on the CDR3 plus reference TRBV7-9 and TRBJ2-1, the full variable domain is DTGVSQNPRHKITKRGQNVTFRCDPISEHNRLYWYRQTLGQGPEFLTYFQNEAQLEKSRLLSDRFSAERPKGSFSTLEIQRTEQGDSAMYLCASSLALAGQRGAQFFGPGTRLTVL.